One and the same sample provided the 7 T cell receptor beta chains below, sequenced in a study of shared clonotypes between healthy human individuals. TCRdb keeps only in-frame clones here, not all; method: immunoSEQ multiplex PCR. The data show more than 2 million clones, roughly 94% seen once. The source material was naive CD4+ T cells sorted from blood. Sample subset: CD45RA+ positively selected. The receptors were sampled from a man aged 18 to 35 in good health.

V usage is TRBV28 and J usage is TRBJ1-1; 8 nucleotides match TRBD1. Germline V lookup: CDR1 MDHEN, CDR2 SYDVKM. V lost 5 bases to trimming and J lost 5 bases; unmatched junction nucleotides: 10. The CDR3 runs 15 residues. In nucleotides, the CDR3 is TGTGCCAGCAGTCTTTACGCAGGGGGCGCGACTGAAGCTTTCTTT. Encoded protein: CASSLYAGGATEAFF. The whole variable domain, remainder taken from reference TRBV28 and TRBJ1-1, is DVKVTQSSRYLVKRTGEKVFLECVQDMDHENMFWYRQDPGLGLRLIYFSYDVKMKEKGDIPEGYSVSREKKERFSLILESASTNQTSMYLCASSLYAGGATEAFFGQGTRLTVV.

This chain uses TRBV5-1 with TRBJ2-3; no clear D. V lost 2 bases to trimming and J lost 4 bases, with 14 bases between them. This CDR3 region has 15 residues. The V gene's germline CDR1 is SGHRS and CDR2 YFSETQ. The chain's CDR3 is CASSLTSFWADTQYF. CDR3 coding DNA: TGCGCCAGCAGCTTAACGAGCTTTTGGGCAGATACGCAGTATTTT.

The chain joins TRBV28 to TRBJ1-6; D not resolved. The CDR3 runs 15 residues. CDR1 is MDHEN and CDR2 is SYDVKM in the germline V gene. Trimming took 10 bases from V and 5 from J, leaving 18 bases between them. CDR3 in amino acids: CATRREGPNNSPLHF. DNA for the CDR3: TGTGCCACCAGGCGTGAGGGCCCCAATAATTCACCCCTCCACTTT.

The V and J genes are TRBV11-2 and TRBJ1-4; TRBD1 might be the D (6 bases). Trimming cost V 5 bases and J 3 bases, with 10 bases left between them. The CDR3 contains 14 residues. Germline V lookup: CDR1 SGHAT, CDR2 FQNNGV. The CDR3, as DNA: TGTGCCAGCAGCCAGGACAGCTCTAATGAAAAACTGTTTTTT. Residues: CASSQDSSNEKLFF.

This clone was recorded only once. Different DNA sequences within this sample yield the same CDR3. J is TRBJ2-2 and V is TRBV5-1; 7 nucleotides match TRBD1. Per germline, CDR1 SGHRS and CDR2 YFSETQ. The CDR3 totals 14 residues. The V segment lost 2 bases and the J segment 4 bases; nucleotides outside the gene matches: 2. This chain's CDR3 is CASSLGGPTGELFF. The CDR3, as DNA: TGCGCCAGCAGCTTAGGGGGCCCCACCGGGGAGCTGTTTTTT.

With regard to this clone: Additional DNA sequences in this sample encode the identical CDR3. The V call is TRBV7-9, the J call TRBJ2-1; D is possibly TRBD1 or TRBD2 (5 bases each). Germline loops: CDR1 SEHNR, CDR2 FQNEAQ (reference sequence). This CDR3 is built from 15 residues. V was pared by 0 bases and J by 2 bases, with 8 bases between. The CDR3 loop reads CASSLAGETYNEQFF. The CDR3 coding sequence is TGTGCCAGCAGCTTAGCGGGGGAAACCTACAATGAGCAGTTCTTC.

The gene calls are TRBV7-9 and TRBJ2-2; D is possibly TRBD2 (7 bases). Trimming took off 5 bases at V and 2 bases at J, with 15 bases between the two ends. The CDR3 consists of 16 residues. Germline V lookup: CDR1 SEHNR, CDR2 FQNEAQ (reference sequence). The DNA for the CDR3 is TGTGCCAGCAGCCCCACGGGGGGCTCAAACACCGGGGAGCTGTTTTTT. Translated: CASSPTGGSNTGELFF. The whole variable domain, filled in from reference TRBV7-9 and TRBJ2-2, reads DTGVSQNPRHKITKRGQNVTFRCDPISEHNRLYWYRQTLGQGPEFLTYFQNEAQLEKSRLLSDRFSAERPKGSFSTLEIQRTEQGDSAMYLCASSPTGGSNTGELFFGEGSRLTVL.